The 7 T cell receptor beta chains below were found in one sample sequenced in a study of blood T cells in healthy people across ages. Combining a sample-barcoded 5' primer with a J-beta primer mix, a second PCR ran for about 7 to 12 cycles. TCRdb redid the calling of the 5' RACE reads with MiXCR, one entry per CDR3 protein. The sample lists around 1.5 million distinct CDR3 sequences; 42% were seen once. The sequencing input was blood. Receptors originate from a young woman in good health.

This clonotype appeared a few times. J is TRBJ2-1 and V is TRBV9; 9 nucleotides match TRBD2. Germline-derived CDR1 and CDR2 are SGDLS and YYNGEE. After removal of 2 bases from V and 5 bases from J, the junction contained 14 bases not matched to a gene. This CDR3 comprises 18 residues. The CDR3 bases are TGTGCCAGCAGCGTCAGTACCCCGACTAGCGGAGCTCACAATGAGCAGTTCTTC. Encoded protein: CASSVSTPTSGAHNEQFF.

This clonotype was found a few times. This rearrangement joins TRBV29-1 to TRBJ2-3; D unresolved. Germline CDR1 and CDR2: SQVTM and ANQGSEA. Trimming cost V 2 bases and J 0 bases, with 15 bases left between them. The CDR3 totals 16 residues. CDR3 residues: CSVEIGQPASTDTQYF. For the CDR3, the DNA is TGCAGCGTTGAAATAGGGCAACCAGCTAGCACAGATACGCAGTATTTT.

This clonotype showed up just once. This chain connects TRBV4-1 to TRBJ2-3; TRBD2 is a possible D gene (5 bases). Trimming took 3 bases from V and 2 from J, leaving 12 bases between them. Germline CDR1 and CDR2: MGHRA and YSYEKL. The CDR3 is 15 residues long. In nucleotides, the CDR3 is TGCGCCAGCAGCCATGCGGGTTTAGTCACAGATACGCAGTATTTT. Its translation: CASSHAGLVTDTQYF.

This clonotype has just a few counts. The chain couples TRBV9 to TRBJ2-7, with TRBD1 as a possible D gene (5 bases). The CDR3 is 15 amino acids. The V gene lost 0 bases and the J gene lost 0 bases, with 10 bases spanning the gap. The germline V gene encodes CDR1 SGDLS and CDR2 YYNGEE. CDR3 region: CASSVGQTSSYEQYF. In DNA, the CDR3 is TGTGCCAGCAGCGTAGGACAGACCTCCTCCTACGAGCAGTACTTC.

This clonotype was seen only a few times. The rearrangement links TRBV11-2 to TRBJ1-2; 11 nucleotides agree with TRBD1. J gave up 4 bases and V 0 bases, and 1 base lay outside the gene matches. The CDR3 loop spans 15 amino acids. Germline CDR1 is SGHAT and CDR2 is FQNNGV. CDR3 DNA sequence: TGTGCCAGCAGCTTAGAAGGGACAGGGGGCTATGGCTACACCTTC. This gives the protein CASSLEGTGGYGYTF.

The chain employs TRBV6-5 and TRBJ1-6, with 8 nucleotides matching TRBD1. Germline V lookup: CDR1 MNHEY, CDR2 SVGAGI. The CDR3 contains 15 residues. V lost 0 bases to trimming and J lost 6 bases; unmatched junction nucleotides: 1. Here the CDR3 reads CASSYSDRANSPLHF. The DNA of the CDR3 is TGTGCCAGCAGTTACTCGGACAGGGCTAATTCACCCCTCCACTTT.

The DNA for the CDR3 is TGTGCCAGCAGCGTTCAGAGCGAACCAACCTACAATGAGCAGTTCTTC. Protein product: CASSVQSEPTYNEQFF. The rearrangement joins TRBV9 to TRBJ2-1; D unclear. The ends were cut back, 2 bases at V and 2 bases at J, with 14 bases in the middle. CDR1 and CDR2 (germline): SGDLS, YYNGEE. CDR3 length: 16 residues. The full variable domain, rest sourced from reference TRBV9 and TRBJ2-1, is DSGVTQTPKHLITATGQRVTLRCSPRSGDLSVYWYQQSLDQGLQFLIQYYNGEERAKGNILERFSAQQFPDLHSELNLSSLELGDSALYFCASSVQSEPTYNEQFFGPGTRLTVL.